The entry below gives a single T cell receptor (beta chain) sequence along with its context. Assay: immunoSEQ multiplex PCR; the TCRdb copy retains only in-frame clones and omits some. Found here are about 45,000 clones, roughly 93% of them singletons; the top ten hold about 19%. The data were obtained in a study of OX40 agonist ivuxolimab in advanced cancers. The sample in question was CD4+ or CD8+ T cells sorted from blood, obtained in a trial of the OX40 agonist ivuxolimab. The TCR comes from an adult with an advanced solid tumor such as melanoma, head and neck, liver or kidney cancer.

Written as DNA, the CDR3 is TGTGCCAGCAGTTTGGGAACCTACAATGAGCAGTTCTTC. Protein sequence: CASSLGTYNEQFF. V is TRBV6-5 and J is TRBJ2-1; D gene uncertain. Between the trimmed V and J ends, which lost 4 bases and 2 bases, there was a span of 6 bases. The CDR3 runs 13 residues. Germline loops: CDR1 MNHEY, CDR2 SVGAGI.